These 5 T cell receptor beta chains were all obtained from the same sample, sequenced in a study of shared clonotypes between healthy human individuals (dated by TCRdb to the early 2020s). Receptor libraries were prepared by the immunoSEQ multiplex PCR assay. TCRdb retrieved this table from immuneACCESS and kept in-frame rearrangements only. Not all clones are present; in checked studies, unresolved V genes account for under half, and no reason is known for the remainder. This sample comprises about 730,000 clones, 72% of them detected only once. The ten largest clones capture less than 2% of the sample. What was sequenced was memory CD4+ T cells sorted from blood. This sample's cell subset or site label indicates: CD45RA-negative fraction. These receptors originate from a woman in her thirties in good health.

This clone was detected only a few times. V and J are TRBV5-1 and TRBJ2-2, with 10 bases lining up with TRBD2. The CDR3 contains 17 residues. Looked up from germline, CDR1 is SGHRS and CDR2 is YFSETQ. The trim removed 2 bases at V and 2 bases at J, leaving 6 bases unmatched. The DNA for the CDR3 is TGCGCCAGCAGCTTCGCTAGCGGGAGTAGAAACACCGGGGAGCTGTTTTTT. Its translation: CASSFASGSRNTGELFF.

V and J are TRBV18 and TRBJ1-5, with D perhaps TRBD1 (5 bases). Germline lookup yields CDR1 KGHSH and CDR2 LQKENI. The CDR3 totals 15 residues. The V end was cut by 2 bases, the J end by 4 bases, with 12 bases between. CDR3 DNA: TGTGCCAGCTCACCAATGCAGGGATATAATCAGCCCCAGCATTTT. Its translation: CASSPMQGYNQPQHF.

The chain has TRBV5-1 and TRBJ2-1; 13 bases are a match to TRBD2. V lost 4 bases and J lost 7; bases outside the gene matches: 11. This CDR3 comprises 17 residues. Germline lookup yields CDR1 SGHRS and CDR2 YFSETQ. The CDR3 protein is CASSRIAGTSGVNEQFF. The CDR3 DNA reads as TGCGCCAGCAGCCGGATAGCCGGGACTAGCGGGGTGAATGAGCAGTTCTTC.

The CDR3 sequence: CASRGNRDTLLNTEAFF. CDR3 in DNA: TGCGCCAGCAGGGGTAACCGGGACACCCTCCTGAACACTGAAGCTTTCTTT. This rearrangement joins TRBV5-1 to TRBJ1-1; D might be TRBD1 (6 bases). The CDR3 contains 17 residues. Trimming pared 5 bases from V and 0 bases from J, leaving 20 bases between. The germline V gene has CDR1 SGHRS and CDR2 YFSETQ.

This clone was found a few times. The chain links TRBV7-9 to TRBJ1-1; perhaps TRBD1 as D (6 bases). The CDR3 extends over 18 amino acids. The ends were cut back, 5 bases at V and 1 base at J, with 23 bases in the middle. Germline CDR1 and CDR2: SEHNR and FQNEAQ (reference sequence). In DNA, the CDR3 is TGTGCCAGCAGCCGGACCATCGGACAGCCGACCAAGAACACTGAAGCTTTCTTT. This translates into CASSRTIGQPTKNTEAFF.